Described below is a single T cell receptor (beta chain) sequence and its context. Antigen unknown. The entry originates in a study of OX40 agonist ivuxolimab in advanced cancers. Study at large: Males comprised about 78% of the group, whose mean age was approximately 62 years (range roughly 20 to 90). Study-wide results and caveats: The average count of expanded clones was higher among CD8+ T cells than among CD4+. Partial responders at 0.1-3.0 mg/kg showed near-lowest clonal expansion.

The assay was immunoSEQ multiplex PCR, and TCRdb's table has in-frame clones only and misses some. Altogether 50,000 to 65,000 clones are present, about four fifths being singletons, with the ten largest covering about 4.5%. Germline CDR1 reads MDHEN; CDR2 reads SYDVKM. The trim removed 2 bases at V and 7 bases at J, leaving 14 bases unmatched. The CDR3 is 17 amino acids. This chain joins TRBV28 and TRBJ2-7; TRBD2 matches at 10 bases. This specimen was CD4+ or CD8+ T cells sorted from blood, taken in a trial of the OX40 agonist ivuxolimab. This sequence was found in an adult with an advanced solid tumor such as melanoma, head and neck, liver or kidney cancer. In DNA form, the CDR3 reads TGTGCCAGCAGTTTACCTCTAGCGGGAGTACGAGCGGGGGAGCAGTACTTC. Encoded protein: CASSLPLAGVRAGEQYF.